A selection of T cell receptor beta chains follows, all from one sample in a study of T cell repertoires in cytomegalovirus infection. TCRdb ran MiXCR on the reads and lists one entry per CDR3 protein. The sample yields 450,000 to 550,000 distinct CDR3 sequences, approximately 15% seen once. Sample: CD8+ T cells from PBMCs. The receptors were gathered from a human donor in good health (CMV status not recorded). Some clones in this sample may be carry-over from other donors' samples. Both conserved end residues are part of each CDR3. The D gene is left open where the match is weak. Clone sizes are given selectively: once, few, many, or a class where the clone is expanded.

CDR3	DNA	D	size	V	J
CASSQRLADEQYF	TGCGCCAGCAGCCAACGACTAGCGGACGAGCAGTACTTC	TRBD2	few	TRBV4-1	TRBJ2-7
CATSEDRVKTEAFF	TGTGCCACCAGCGAGGACAGGGTAAAGACTGAAGCTTTCTTT	TRBD1	-	TRBV24-1	TRBJ1-1
CTSSQANPSYNEQFF	TGCACCAGCAGCCAAGCCAACCCTAGCTATAATGAGCAGTTCTTC	-	-	TRBV4-1	TRBJ2-1
CASSPPGQGQETQYF	TGTGCCAGCAGCCCTCCGGGACAGGGCCAAGAGACCCAGTACTTC	TRBD1	many	TRBV7-9	TRBJ2-5
CSAPGQRVYNEQFF	TGCAGTGCTCCCGGACAGAGGGTCTACAATGAGCAGTTCTTC	-	few	TRBV20-1	TRBJ2-1
CASSSRREYNEQFF	TGTGCCAGCTCGAGTAGGCGGGAATACAATGAGCAGTTCTTC	-	many	TRBV7-9	TRBJ2-1
CSVEHRFGLAVDNEQFF	TGCAGCGTTGAACACAGATTCGGACTAGCGGTCGACAATGAGCAGTTCTTC	TRBD2	-	TRBV29-1	TRBJ2-1
CASSLAHRGLESDTQYF	TGTGCCAGCAGCTTAGCGCACAGGGGGCTTGAATCAGATACGCAGTATTTT	TRBD1	many	TRBV7-2	TRBJ2-3
CASSWTGLYNEQFF	TGTGCCAGCAGTTGGACAGGACTGTACAATGAGCAGTTCTTC	TRBD1	many	TRBV28	TRBJ2-1
CASSLAIQPGELFF	TGTGCCAGCAGCTTAGCCATCCAACCCGGGGAGCTGTTTTTT	-	-	TRBV7-6	TRBJ2-2
CASTDRDYNQPQHF	TGTGCCAGCACGGACAGGGATTACAATCAGCCCCAGCATTTT	TRBD1	many	TRBV6-6	TRBJ1-5
CASSPGLPDTQYF	TGTGCCAGCAGCCCGGGACTACCAGATACGCAGTATTTT	TRBD2	many	TRBV7-3	TRBJ2-3
CASSQPPGQGVGGYTF	TGCGCCAGCAGCCAACCGCCGGGACAGGGGGTGGGCGGCTACACCTTC	TRBD1	few	TRBV4-1	TRBJ1-2
CASSAGLAGAHTGELFF	TGTGCCAGCAGCGCGGGACTAGCGGGGGCCCACACCGGGGAGCTGTTTTTT	TRBD2	-	TRBV9	TRBJ2-2
CASSEIQGNTEAFF	TGCGCCAGCAGTGAGATACAGGGAAACACTGAAGCTTTCTTT	-	few	TRBV10-2	TRBJ1-1
CASSIGAGDDKNIQYF	TGTGCCAGCAGCATAGGGGCGGGAGATGACAAAAACATTCAGTACTTC	TRBD2	-	TRBV7-4	TRBJ2-4
CASSLNWGETQYF	TGTGCCAGCAGCTTAAACTGGGGGGAGACCCAGTACTTC	-	many	TRBV7-9	TRBJ2-5
CASSLGTSSSDTQYF	TGTGCCAGCAGCCTCGGGACTAGCAGCTCAGATACGCAGTATTTT	TRBD2	few	TRBV3-1	TRBJ2-3
CASSEIAGYSYNEQFF	TGTGCCAGCAGTGAAATAGCGGGATACTCCTACAATGAGCAGTTCTTC	TRBD2	few	TRBV6-1	TRBJ2-1
CASSSQGSTEAFF	TGTGCCAGCAGTTCACAGGGATCCACTGAAGCTTTCTTT	-	-	TRBV6-5	TRBJ1-1
CASSLFAGATGLGYGYTF	TGTGCCAGCAGTTTATTTGCAGGGGCCACGGGCCTTGGCTATGGCTACACCTTC	-	few	TRBV27	TRBJ1-2
CASSMAGFGQPQHF	TGTGCCAGTAGTATGGCGGGGTTCGGTCAGCCCCAGCATTTT	-	many	TRBV19	TRBJ1-5
CASRGGDGYTF	TGTGCCAGCAGGGGGGGCGATGGCTACACCTTC	-	many	TRBV7-9	TRBJ1-2
CSVPHGNTEAFF	TGCAGCGTCCCCCACGGGAACACTGAAGCTTTCTTT	-	few	TRBV29-1	TRBJ1-1
CASSPGLAGEGTDTQYF	TGTGCCAGCAGCCCTGGACTAGCGGGAGAGGGGACAGATACGCAGTATTTT	TRBD2	many	TRBV7-3	TRBJ2-3
CASSSGGTGGELFF	TGTGCCAGCAGTTCAGGGGGCACGGGCGGGGAGCTGTTTTTT	TRBD1	few	TRBV28	TRBJ2-2
CASSKQGSGYTF	TGTGCCAGCAGCAAACAGGGAAGTGGCTACACCTTC	-	many	TRBV12-3/TRBV12-4	TRBJ1-2
CASSQYPFRSYEQYF	TGTGCCAGCAGCCAATATCCGTTTAGGTCCTACGAGCAGTACTTC	-	few	TRBV27	TRBJ2-7
CASSLRRREGETQYF	TGTGCCAGCAGTCTTCGGAGAAGGGAGGGGGAGACCCAGTACTTC	TRBD2	many	TRBV12-3/TRBV12-4	TRBJ2-5